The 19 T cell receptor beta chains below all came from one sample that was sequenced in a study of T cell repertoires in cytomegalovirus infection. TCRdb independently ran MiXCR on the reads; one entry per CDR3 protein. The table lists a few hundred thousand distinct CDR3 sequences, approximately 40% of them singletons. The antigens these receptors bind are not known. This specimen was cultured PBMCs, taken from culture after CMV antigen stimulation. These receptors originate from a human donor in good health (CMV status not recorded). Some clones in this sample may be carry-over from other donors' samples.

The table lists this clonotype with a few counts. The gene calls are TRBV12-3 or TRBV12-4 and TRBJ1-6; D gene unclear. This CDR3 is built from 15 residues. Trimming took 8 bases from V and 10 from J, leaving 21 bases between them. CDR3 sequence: CASRKTQTGRSPLHF. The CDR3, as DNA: TGTGCCAGCCGAAAGACTCAGACCGGGCGGTCACCCCTCCACTTT.

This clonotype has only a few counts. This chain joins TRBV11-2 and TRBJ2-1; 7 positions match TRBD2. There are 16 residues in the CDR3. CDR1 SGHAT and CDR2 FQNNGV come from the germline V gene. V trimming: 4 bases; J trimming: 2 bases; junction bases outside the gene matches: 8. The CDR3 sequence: CASSWRVGGAYNEQFF. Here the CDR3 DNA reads TGTGCCAGCAGCTGGAGGGTTGGGGGGGCCTACAATGAGCAGTTCTTC.

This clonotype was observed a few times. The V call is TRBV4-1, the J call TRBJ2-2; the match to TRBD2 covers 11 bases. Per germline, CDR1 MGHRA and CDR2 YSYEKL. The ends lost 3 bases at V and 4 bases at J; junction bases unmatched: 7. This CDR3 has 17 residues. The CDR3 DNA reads TGCGCCAGCAGCCAGCTAGCGGGGGGCCCCTCCACCGGGGAGCTGTTTTTT. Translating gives CASSQLAGGPSTGELFF.

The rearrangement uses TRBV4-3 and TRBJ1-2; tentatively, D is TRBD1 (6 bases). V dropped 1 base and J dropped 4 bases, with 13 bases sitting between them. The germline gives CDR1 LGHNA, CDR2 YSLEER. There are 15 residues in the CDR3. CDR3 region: CASSQAWGQSYGYTF. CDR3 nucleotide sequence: TGCGCCAGCAGCCAAGCTTGGGGGCAGAGCTATGGCTACACCTTC.

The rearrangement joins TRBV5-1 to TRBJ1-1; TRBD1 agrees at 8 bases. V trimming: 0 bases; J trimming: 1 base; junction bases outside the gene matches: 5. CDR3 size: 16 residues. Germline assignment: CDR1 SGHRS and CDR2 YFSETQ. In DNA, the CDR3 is TGCGCCAGCAGCTTGGACCCGACAGGGGCGAACACTGAAGCTTTCTTT. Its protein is CASSLDPTGANTEAFF.

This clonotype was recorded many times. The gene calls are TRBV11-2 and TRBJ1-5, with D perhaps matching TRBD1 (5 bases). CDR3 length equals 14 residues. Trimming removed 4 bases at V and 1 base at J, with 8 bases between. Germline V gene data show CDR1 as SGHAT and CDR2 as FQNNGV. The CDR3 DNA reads TGTGCCAGCAGCTCCCGGGGGAGCAATCAGCCCCAGCATTTT. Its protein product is CASSSRGSNQPQHF.

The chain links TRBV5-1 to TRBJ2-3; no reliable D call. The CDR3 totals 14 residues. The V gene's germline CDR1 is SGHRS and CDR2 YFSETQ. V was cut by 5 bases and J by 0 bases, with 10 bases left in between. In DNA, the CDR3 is TGCGCCAGCAGATCCGGGTCTAGCACAGATACGCAGTATTTT. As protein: CASRSGSSTDTQYF. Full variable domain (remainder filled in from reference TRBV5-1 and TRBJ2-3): KAGVTQTPRYLIKTRGQQVTLSCSPISGHRSVSWYQQTPGQGLQFLFEYFSETQRNKGNFPGRFSGRQFSNSRSEMNVSTLELGDSALYLCASRSGSSTDTQYFGPGTRLTVL.

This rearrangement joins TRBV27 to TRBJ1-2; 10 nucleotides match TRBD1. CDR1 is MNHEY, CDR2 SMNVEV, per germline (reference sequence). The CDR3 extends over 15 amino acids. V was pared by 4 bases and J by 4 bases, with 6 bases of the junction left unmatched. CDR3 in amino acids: CASSSRQGASYGYTF. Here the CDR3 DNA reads TGTGCCAGCAGTTCTCGACAGGGGGCTAGCTATGGCTACACCTTC.

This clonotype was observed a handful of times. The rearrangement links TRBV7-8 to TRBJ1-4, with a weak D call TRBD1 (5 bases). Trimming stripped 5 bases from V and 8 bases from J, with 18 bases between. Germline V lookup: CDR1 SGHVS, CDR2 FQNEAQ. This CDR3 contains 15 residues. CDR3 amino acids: CASSPRRVRVEKLFF. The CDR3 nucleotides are TGTGCCAGCAGCCCGAGGAGGGTCAGGGTCGAAAAACTGTTTTTT.

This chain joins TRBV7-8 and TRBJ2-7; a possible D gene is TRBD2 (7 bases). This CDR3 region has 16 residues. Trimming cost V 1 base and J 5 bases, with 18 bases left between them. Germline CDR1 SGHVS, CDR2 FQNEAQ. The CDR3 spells CASSLGRPGEGNEQYF. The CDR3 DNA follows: TGTGCCAGCAGCTTAGGGAGACCAGGGGAGGGAAACGAGCAGTACTTC.

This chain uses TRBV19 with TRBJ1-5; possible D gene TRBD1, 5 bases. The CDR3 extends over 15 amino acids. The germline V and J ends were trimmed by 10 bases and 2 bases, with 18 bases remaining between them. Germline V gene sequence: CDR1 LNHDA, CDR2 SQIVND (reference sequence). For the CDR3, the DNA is TGTGCCACCCTGGCGGGGGGAATGGGCAATCAGCCCCAGCATTTT. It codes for CATLAGGMGNQPQHF.

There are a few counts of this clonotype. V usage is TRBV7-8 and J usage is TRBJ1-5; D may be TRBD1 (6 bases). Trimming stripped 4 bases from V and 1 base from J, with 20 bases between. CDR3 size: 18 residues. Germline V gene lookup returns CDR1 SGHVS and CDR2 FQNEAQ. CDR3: CASSSGGGLQASNQPQHF. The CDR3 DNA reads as TGTGCCAGCAGCTCGGGGGGGGGCCTCCAAGCAAGCAATCAGCCCCAGCATTTT.

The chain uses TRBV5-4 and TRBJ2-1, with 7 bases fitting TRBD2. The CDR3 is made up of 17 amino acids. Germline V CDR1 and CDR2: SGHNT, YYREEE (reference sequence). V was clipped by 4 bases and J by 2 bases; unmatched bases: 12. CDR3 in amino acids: CASSLWGGGSAYNEQFF. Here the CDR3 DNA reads TGTGCCAGCAGCCTTTGGGGTGGCGGGAGCGCCTACAATGAGCAGTTCTTC.

The CDR3 sequence: CASSLAVRHFAYEQYF. The CDR3 region has the DNA TGTGCCAGCAGCTTAGCCGTCCGGCACTTCGCCTACGAGCAGTACTTC. J is TRBJ2-7 and V is TRBV7-8, with no clear D. The V end was cut by 0 bases, the J end by 2 bases, with 14 bases between. CDR3 size: 16 residues. Per germline, CDR1 SGHVS and CDR2 FQNEAQ.

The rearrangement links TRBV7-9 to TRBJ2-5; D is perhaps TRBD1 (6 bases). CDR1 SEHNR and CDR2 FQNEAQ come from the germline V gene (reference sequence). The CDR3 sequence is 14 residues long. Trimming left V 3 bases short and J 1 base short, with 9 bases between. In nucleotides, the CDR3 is TGTGCCAGCAGCTTGACAGGCCTCCAAGAGACCCAGTACTTC. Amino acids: CASSLTGLQETQYF.

The CDR3 DNA follows: TGTGCCAGCAGTGGGACTCAAGGGAACACTGAAGCTTTCTTT. Translation gives CASSGTQGNTEAFF. The J gene is TRBJ1-1, the V gene TRBV6-6; possibly TRBD1 for D (5 bases). Germline V CDR1 and CDR2: MNHNY, SVGAGI (reference sequence). V lost 5 bases and J 1 base, leaving 11 bases between the germline ends. The CDR3 totals 14 residues.

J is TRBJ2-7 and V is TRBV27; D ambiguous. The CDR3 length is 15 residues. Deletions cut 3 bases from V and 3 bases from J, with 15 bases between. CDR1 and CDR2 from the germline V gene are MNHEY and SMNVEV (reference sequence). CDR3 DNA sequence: TGTGCCAGCAGTTTCACGGCTCAATCCCGCTACGAGCAGTACTTC. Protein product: CASSFTAQSRYEQYF.

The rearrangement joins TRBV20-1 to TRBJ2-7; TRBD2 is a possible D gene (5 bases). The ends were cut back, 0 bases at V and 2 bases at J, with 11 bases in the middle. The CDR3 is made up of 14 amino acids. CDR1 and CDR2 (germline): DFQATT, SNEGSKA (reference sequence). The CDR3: CSARDLLVTYEQYF. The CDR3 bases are TGCAGTGCTAGAGATTTACTAGTGACCTACGAGCAGTACTTC.

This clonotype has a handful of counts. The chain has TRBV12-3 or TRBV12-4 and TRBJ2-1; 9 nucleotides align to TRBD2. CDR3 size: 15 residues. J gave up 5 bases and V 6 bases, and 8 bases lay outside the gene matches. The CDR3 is CASRLRTSDHNEQFF. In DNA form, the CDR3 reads TGTGCCAGCAGACTCCGGACTAGCGACCACAATGAGCAGTTCTTC.